This T cell receptor (beta chain) was sequenced in a study of shared clonotypes between healthy human individuals. As for the study in general: A couple of women and three men aged 18 to 49 made up the donors. Overall study findings and caveats: Sampling was confined to blood; repertoires within tissues likely differ.

Adult Caucasians living in Nashville, Tennessee made up all of the donors. TCRdb keeps only in-frame clones here, not all; method: immunoSEQ multiplex PCR. Here the sample spans about 1.5 million clones, approximately 98% being singletons. As for this clone: Its specificity is unknown.

This TCR came from a man younger than 40 in good health. Specimen: naive CD4+ T cells sorted from blood. Indicated subset: CD45RA+ positively selected.

The DNA of the CDR3 is TGTGCCAGCAGCGTAGCGACAGGGGTCGGCTACACCTTC. Its translation is CASSVATGVGYTF. V and J are TRBV9 and TRBJ1-2; 8 nucleotides match TRBD1. V lost 0 bases, J lost 8 bases, and 3 bases stayed unmatched. The CDR3 contains 13 residues. CDR1 and CDR2 from the germline V gene are SGDLS and YYNGEE. The variable domain in full, with the rest retrieved from reference TRBV9 and TRBJ1-2, is DSGVTQTPKHLITATGQRVTLRCSPRSGDLSVYWYQQSLDQGLQFLIQYYNGEERAKGNILERFSAQQFPDLHSELNLSSLELGDSALYFCASSVATGVGYTFGSGTRLTVV.